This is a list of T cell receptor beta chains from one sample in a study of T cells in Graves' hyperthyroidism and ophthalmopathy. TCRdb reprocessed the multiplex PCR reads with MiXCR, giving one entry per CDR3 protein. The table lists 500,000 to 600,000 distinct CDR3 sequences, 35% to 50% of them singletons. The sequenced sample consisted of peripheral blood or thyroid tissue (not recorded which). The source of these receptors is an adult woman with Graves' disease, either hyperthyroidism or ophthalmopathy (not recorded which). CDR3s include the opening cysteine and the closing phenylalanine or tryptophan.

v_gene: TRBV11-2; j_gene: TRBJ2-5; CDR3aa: CASSFIDVGAEETQYF
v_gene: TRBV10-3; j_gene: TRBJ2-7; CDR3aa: CAISLGGGREQYF
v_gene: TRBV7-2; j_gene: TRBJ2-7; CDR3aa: CASSLTGTGTHEQYF
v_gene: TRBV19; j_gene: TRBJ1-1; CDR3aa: CASSLSGYTEAFF
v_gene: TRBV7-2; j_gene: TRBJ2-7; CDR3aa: CASSFRDIYEQYF
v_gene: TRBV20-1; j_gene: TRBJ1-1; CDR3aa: CSASKNGQF
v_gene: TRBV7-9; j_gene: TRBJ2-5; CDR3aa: CASVNPGGWYQETQYF
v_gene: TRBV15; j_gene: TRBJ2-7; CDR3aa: CATSRALAGVREQYF
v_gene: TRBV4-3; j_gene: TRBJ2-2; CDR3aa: CASSQDRTLAGFGAGELFF
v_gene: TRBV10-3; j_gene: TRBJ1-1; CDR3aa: CAISESTLGNTEAFF
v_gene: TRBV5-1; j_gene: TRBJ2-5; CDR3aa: CASSSGLAGEETQYF
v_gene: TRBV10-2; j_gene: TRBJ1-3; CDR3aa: CASSVGDILSGNTIYF
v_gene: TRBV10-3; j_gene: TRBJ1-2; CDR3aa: CAISPGTGNYGYTF
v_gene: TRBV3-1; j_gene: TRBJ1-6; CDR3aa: CASRNGNSPLHF
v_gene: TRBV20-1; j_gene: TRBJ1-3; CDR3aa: CSASSGWGNTIYF
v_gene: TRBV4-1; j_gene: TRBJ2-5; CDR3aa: CASSHKSGTGTETQYF
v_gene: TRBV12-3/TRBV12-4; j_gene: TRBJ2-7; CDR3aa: CASGPSSVYEQYF
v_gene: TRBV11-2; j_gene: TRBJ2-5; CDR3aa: CASSTLAGFEETQYF
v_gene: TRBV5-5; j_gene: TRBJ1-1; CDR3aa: CASSPLTGTEAFF
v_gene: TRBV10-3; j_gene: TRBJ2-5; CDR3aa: CAISVGYSGQETQYF
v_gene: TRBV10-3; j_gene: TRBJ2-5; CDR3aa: CAISDTPRETQYF
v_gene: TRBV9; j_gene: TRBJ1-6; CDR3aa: CASSGGETNSPLHF
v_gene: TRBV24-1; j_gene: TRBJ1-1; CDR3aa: CATSDLTGFGEAFF
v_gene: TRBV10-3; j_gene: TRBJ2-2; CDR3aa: CAISRGGTGELFF
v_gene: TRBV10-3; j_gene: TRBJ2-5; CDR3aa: CAISGRGNLQTQYF
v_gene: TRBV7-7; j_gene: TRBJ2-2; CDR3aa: CASSQHRDTGELFF